This T cell receptor beta chain was sequenced during a study of T cell repertoires in cytomegalovirus infection. Study at large: CMV epitopes used comprised recently identified HLA-C-restricted ones and well-studied HLA-B-restricted ones.

TCRdb independently ran MiXCR on the reads; one entry per CDR3 protein. Among some 900,000 distinct CDR3 sequences listed, approximately 30% were seen once. Comments on this clonotype: Its specificity is unknown.

Study-wide points: The cumulative frequency of public TCR beta families identified carriers of CMV plus the relevant HLA. The ex vivo response was dominated by HLA-C-restricted CMV-specific TCR beta clonotypes.

The CDR3 totals 15 residues. V shed 6 bases and J shed 0 bases, with 10 bases lying between them. CDR1 is KGHDR and CDR2 is SFDVKD in the germline V gene. The sample consisted of cultured CD8+ T cells from PBMCs, taken from culture after CMV antigen stimulation. V gene TRBV24-1 combines with J gene TRBJ2-2; a weak D match, TRBD1 (6 bases). The sequence came from a human donor in good health (CMV status not recorded). Some clones in this sample may be carry-over from other donors' samples. CDR3 nucleotide sequence: TGTGCCACCAGTTCTCCAGGGGCGAACACCGGGGAGCTGTTTTTT. Protein: CATSSPGANTGELFF.